Below are 12 T cell receptor beta chains sequenced from a single sample in a study of technical replicates of blood from a few donors. The table came from immunoSEQ multiplex PCR; TCRdb's copy has only in-frame clones and leaves some out. The table records roughly 60,000 clones, approximately 87% of them present only once. Sequencing was carried out using PBMCs. All receptors derive from a human donor in good health. Some clones in this sample may be carry-over from other donors' samples.

The chain has TRBV15 and TRBJ2-1; 8 positions match TRBD1. The ends lost 2 bases at V and 16 bases at J; junction bases unmatched: 10. Per the germline V gene, CDR1 is LNHNV and CDR2 is YYDKDF (reference sequence). The CDR3 is 13 amino acids. CDR3: CATSRPLQGGLFF. In nucleotides, the CDR3 is TGTGCCACCAGCAGACCGCTACAGGGGGGTTTATTCTTC.

The chain has TRBV7-6 and TRBJ2-7, with 9 nucleotides matching TRBD1. Germline CDR1 SGHVS, CDR2 FNYEAQ. CDR3 size: 14 residues. Germline trimming cut 5 bases from V and 2 bases from J; bases unmatched to any gene: 4. Written as DNA, the CDR3 is TGTGCCAGCAGCCCGGGACAGGGTACCTACGAGCAGTACTTC. Protein: CASSPGQGTYEQYF. The full variable domain, with the rest looked up from reference TRBV7-6 and TRBJ2-7, is GAGVSQSPRYKVTKRGQDVALRCDPISGHVSLYWYRQALGQGPEFLTYFNYEAQQDKSGLPNDRFSAERPEGSISTLTIQRTEQRDSAMYRCASSPGQGTYEQYFGPGTRLTVT.

The chain recombines TRBV7-9 with TRBJ2-5; TRBD1 might be the D (6 bases). V lost 11 bases to trimming and J lost 2 bases, with 21 bases between them. The CDR3 is 15 amino acids. Germline CDR1 reads SEHNR; CDR2 reads FQNEAQ (reference sequence). The CDR3 DNA follows: TGTGCCGGATATGTAACAGGGCTGGGGCAAGAGACCCAGTACTTC. Protein product: CAGYVTGLGQETQYF.

The chain recombines TRBV6-5 with TRBJ2-4; TRBD1 matches 7 bases. Trimming took 6 bases from V and 9 from J; bases not matched to a gene: 11. The CDR3 has 14 amino acids. The germline V gene encodes CDR1 MNHEY and CDR2 SVGAGI. The CDR3 sequence is CASSPNRGRPIQYF. The CDR3 nucleotides are TGTGCCAGCAGCCCTAATAGGGGGCGGCCCATTCAGTACTTC.

The chain is built from TRBV18 and TRBJ1-2; no definite D call. Germline-derived CDR1 and CDR2 are KGHSH and LQKENI. This CDR3 is built from 15 residues. V was pared by 2 bases and J by 2 bases, with 12 bases between. CDR3 loop: CASSPILGENYGYTF. CDR3 coding DNA: TGTGCCAGCTCACCAATCCTAGGAGAGAACTATGGCTACACCTTC.

The genes are TRBV1 and TRBJ2-7; the listed D gene, TRBD1, was not tested against the DNA. TRBV1 is annotated as a pseudogene. CDR3 length: 18 residues. The CDR3, as DNA: TGCACCAGCAGCCGCCCGGGACAGGGGTGTATGCAGGCCTACGAGCAGTACTTC. Encoded protein: CTSSRPGQGCMQAYEQYF.

This clone appeared a single time. This chain joins TRBV7-8 and TRBJ2-2, with a possible D match to TRBD2 (6 bases). CDR3 length: 15 residues. Germline CDR1 SGHVS, CDR2 FQNEAQ. The V and J ends lost 3 bases and 5 bases respectively, with 13 bases between them. CDR3 sequence (DNA): TGTGCCAGCAGCTTCGGGAGTCAAAGTACCGGGGAGCTGTTTTTT. Protein sequence: CASSFGSQSTGELFF.

In this sample, this clone turned up a few times. The chain joins TRBV10-3 to TRBJ2-1; possibly TRBD1 for D (6 bases). CDR1 is ENHRY and CDR2 is SYGVKD in the germline V gene. V lost 4 bases to trimming and J lost 7 bases, with 14 bases between them. The CDR3 is made up of 14 amino acids. The CDR3 region is CAISVRTEKNEQFF. The CDR3 nucleotides read TGTGCCATCAGTGTCCGGACAGAGAAAAATGAGCAGTTCTTC.

The CDR3 DNA is TGTGCCAGCAGGGCCCTCGGGACAGGGATTTCACCCCTCCACTTT. Its protein is CASRALGTGISPLHF. The V call is TRBV2, the J call TRBJ1-6; 9 bases fit TRBD1. This CDR3 spans 15 amino acids. V was clipped by 6 bases and J by 9 bases; unmatched bases: 9. The germline V gene has CDR1 SNHLY and CDR2 FYNNEI.

The rearrangement links TRBV9 to TRBJ1-1; 7 nucleotides line up with TRBD1. Unmatched junction bases numbered 1, after V lost 3 bases and J lost 2 bases. In germline, CDR1 is SGDLS, CDR2 YYNGEE. This CDR3 region has 13 residues. The CDR3 DNA sequence: TGTGCCAGCAGCGGACAGGGTAACACTGAAGCTTTCTTT. Its protein product is CASSGQGNTEAFF.

This chain connects TRBV6-5 to TRBJ2-7; D perhaps matches TRBD2 (5 bases). Trimming pared 1 base from V and 6 bases from J, leaving 19 bases between. CDR3 length: 16 residues. Per the germline V gene, CDR1 is MNHEY and CDR2 is SVGAGI. CDR3 sequence reads: CASSYYSSVTTTEQYF. The CDR3 nucleotides are TGTGCCAGCAGTTACTACTCCTCGGTGACTACTACCGAGCAGTACTTC.

The J gene is TRBJ2-5, the V gene TRBV6-5; TRBD2 agrees at 7 bases. Trimming cost V 6 bases and J 6 bases; bases outside gene matches: 10. The CDR3 covers 14 residues. In germline, CDR1 is MNHEY, CDR2 SVGAGI. This CDR3 is CASRAAGGGKTQYF. The CDR3, as DNA: TGTGCCAGCAGGGCCGCTGGCGGGGGAAAGACCCAGTACTTC.